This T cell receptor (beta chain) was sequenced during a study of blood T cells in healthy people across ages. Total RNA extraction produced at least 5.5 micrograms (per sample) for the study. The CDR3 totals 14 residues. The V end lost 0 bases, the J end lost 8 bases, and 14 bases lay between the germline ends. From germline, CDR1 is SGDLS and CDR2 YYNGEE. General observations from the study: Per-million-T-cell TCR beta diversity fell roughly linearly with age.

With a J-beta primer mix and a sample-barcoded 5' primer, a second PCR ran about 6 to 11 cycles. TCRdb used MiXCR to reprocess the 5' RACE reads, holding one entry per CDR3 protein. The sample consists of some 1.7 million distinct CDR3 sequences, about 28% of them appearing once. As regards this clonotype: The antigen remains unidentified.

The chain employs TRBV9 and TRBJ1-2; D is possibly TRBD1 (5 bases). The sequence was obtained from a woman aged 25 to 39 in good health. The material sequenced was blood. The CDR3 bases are TGTGCCAGCAGCGTAGATGCAGGGTCAGAAGGCTACACCTTC. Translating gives CASSVDAGSEGYTF.